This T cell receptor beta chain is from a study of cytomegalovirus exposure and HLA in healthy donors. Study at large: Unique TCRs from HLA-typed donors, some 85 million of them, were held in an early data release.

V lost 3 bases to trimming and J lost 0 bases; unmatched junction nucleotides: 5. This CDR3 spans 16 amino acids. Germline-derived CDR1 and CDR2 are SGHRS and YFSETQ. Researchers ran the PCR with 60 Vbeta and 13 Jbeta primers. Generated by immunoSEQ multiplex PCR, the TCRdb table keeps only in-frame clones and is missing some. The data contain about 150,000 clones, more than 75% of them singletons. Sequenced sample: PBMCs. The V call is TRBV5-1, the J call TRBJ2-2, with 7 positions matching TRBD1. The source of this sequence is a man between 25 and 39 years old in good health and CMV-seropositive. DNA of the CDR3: TGCGCCAGCAGCTATCCTGACAGGGCGAACACCGGGGAGCTGTTTTTT. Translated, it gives CASSYPDRANTGELFF.